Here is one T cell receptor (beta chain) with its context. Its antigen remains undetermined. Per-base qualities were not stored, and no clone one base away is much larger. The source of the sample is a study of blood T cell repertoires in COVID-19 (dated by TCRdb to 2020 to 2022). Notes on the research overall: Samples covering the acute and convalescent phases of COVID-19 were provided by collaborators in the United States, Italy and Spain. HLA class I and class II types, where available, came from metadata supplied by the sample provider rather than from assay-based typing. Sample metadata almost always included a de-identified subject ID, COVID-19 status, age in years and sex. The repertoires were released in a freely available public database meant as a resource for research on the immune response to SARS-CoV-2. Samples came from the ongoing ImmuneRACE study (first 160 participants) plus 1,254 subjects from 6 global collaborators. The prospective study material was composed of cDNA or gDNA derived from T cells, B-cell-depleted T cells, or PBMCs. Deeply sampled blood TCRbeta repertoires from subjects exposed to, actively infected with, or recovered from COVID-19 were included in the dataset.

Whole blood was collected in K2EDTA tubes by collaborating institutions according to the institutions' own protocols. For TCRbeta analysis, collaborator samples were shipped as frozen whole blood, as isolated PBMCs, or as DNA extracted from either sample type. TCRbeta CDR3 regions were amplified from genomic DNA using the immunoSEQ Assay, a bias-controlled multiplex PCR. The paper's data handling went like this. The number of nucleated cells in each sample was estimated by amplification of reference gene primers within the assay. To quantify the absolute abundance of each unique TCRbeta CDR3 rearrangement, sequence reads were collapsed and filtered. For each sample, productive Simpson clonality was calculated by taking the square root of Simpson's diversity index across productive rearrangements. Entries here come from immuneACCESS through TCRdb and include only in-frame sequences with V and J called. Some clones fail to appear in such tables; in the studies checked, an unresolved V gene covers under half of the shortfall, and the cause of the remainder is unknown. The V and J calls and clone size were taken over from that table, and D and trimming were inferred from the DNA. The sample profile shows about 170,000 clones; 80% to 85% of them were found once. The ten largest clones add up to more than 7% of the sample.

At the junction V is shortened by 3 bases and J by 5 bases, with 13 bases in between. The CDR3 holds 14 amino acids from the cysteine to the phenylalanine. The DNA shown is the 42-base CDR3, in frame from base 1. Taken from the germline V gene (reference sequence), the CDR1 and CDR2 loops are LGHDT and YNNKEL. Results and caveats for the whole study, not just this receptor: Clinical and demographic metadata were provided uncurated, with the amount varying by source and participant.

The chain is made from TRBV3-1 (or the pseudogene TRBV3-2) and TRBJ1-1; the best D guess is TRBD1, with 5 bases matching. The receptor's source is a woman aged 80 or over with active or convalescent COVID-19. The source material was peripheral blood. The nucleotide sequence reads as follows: TGTGCCAGCAGCCAGGCAGGGCCACGGACTGAAGCTTTCTTT. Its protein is CASSQAGPRTEAFF.